The entry below describes one T cell receptor (beta chain). This clonotype has at least ten counts. The target of this receptor is not known. Base qualities were left out, and no much larger clone turns up one base away. Sequenced on an Illumina HiSeq 2500. Quantitative 5'-RACE with molecular barcodes was the method used to prepare the TCR beta libraries. Under the source paper's analysis protocol: Disease-linked TCR variants were identified with a new computational method built on a probabilistic model of VDJ rearrangement. The public reads were reprocessed in TCRdb via fastp at Q25 and MiXCR, keeping in-frame beta chains. Each CDR3 protein appears once, grouped with its most common genes and DNA. TCRdb, rather than the study authors, made the V and J calls. This sample comprises around 27,000 distinct CDR3 sequences, 2.5% of them detected only once. More than 6.5% of the sample lies in the top ten.

The sample originates from a study of CD8 T cells in ankylosing spondylitis (dated by TCRdb to about 2017). At the level of the whole study: To find TCR variants linked to disease, the study profiled T cell receptor beta repertoires in ankylosing spondylitis patients and healthy donors. In total, the full study cohort was made up of nearly 110 healthy donors and roughly 27 ankylosing spondylitis patients. Peripheral blood was sampled, and synovial fluid was also collected from ankylosing spondylitis patients.

The study at large found these results: Some TCR beta motif variants had previously been reported in synovial fluid and blood of reactive arthritis patients, which suggested common disease-initiation mechanisms. A TCR beta motif of several highly homologous amino acid variants appeared characteristic of blood from ankylosing spondylitis patients. A CD8+ phenotype was shown by the disease-linked clones, which were found at relatively low frequencies in peripheral blood. Significant enrichment of the disease-linked clones was reported in matched synovial fluid samples from ankylosing spondylitis patients.

As encoded in the germline V gene, CDR1 is SGDLS while CDR2 is YYNGEE. V has 0 bases trimmed and J has 2 bases trimmed; junction bases matching no gene number 5. From its cysteine to its phenylalanine, the CDR3 spans 17 amino acids. Here the CDR3 DNA is all that survives: 51 bases in frame from base 1. The receptor was isolated from a female donor with ankylosing spondylitis or in good health (not recorded which). Sequencing used blood, either unsorted or a sorted T cell fraction (not recorded which). Recombination linked TRBV9 to TRBJ2-5; 12 bases in between match TRBD2. The CDR3 corresponds to CASSVGASGGVQETQYF. The sequence in DNA is TGTGCCAGCAGCGTAGGGGCTAGCGGGGGGGTACAAGAGACCCAGTACTTC. Full variable domain (CDR3 extended with the reference TRBV9 and TRBJ2-5 proteins): DSGVTQTPKHLITATGQRVTLRCSPRSGDLSVYWYQQSLDQGLQFLIQYYNGEERAKGNILERFSAQQFPDLHSELNLSSLELGDSALYFCASSVGASGGVQETQYFGPGTRLLVL.